The rows below give T cell receptor beta chains drawn from one sample of a study of blood T cells in healthy people across ages. TCRdb re-called the 5' RACE reads through MiXCR, storing one row per CDR3 protein. The sample shows over 700,000 distinct CDR3 sequences, roughly 25% of them seen only once. In addition, the sample was reused for a study of T cells of mothers and their children.

Sequenced material: blood. These receptors came from a boy aged 5-17 years in good health. The CDR3 runs from the conserved cysteine through the conserved F or W. The D gene is left open where the match is weak. A clone size is listed for some rows: how often the clone was seen (once, few, many), or a class if it is expanded.

clone size: -
V gene: TRBV4-2
D gene: -
J gene: TRBJ2-5
CDR3 protein: CASSHDTKRDQETQYF
CDR3 DNA: TGTGCCAGCAGCCACGACACCAAGCGGGACCAAGAGACCCAGTACTTC

clone size: -
V gene: TRBV29-1
D gene: -
J gene: TRBJ2-2
CDR3 protein: CSVEVRSNTGELFF
CDR3 DNA: TGCAGCGTTGAAGTACGGTCGAACACCGGGGAGCTGTTTTTT

clone size: few
V gene: TRBV28
D gene: TRBD2
J gene: TRBJ2-2
CDR3 protein: CASSPTSFNTGELFF
CDR3 DNA: TGTGCCAGCAGTCCGACTAGCTTTAACACCGGGGAGCTGTTTTTT

clone size: -
V gene: TRBV9
D gene: -
J gene: TRBJ2-1
CDR3 protein: CASSVGDLGANEQFF
CDR3 DNA: TGTGCCAGCAGCGTAGGGGACCTAGGCGCCAATGAGCAGTTCTTC

clone size: few
V gene: TRBV3-1
D gene: TRBD1
J gene: TRBJ1-3
CDR3 protein: CASTVGQGTGNTIYF
CDR3 DNA: TGTGCCAGCACAGTGGGACAGGGTACTGGAAACACCATATATTTT

clone size: -
V gene: TRBV7-2
D gene: -
J gene: TRBJ1-1
CDR3 protein: CASSVMAEAFF
CDR3 DNA: TGTGCCAGCAGCGTGATGGCTGAAGCTTTCTTT

clone size: -
V gene: TRBV6-2/TRBV6-3
D gene: -
J gene: TRBJ2-4
CDR3 protein: CASSLASLAKNIQYF
CDR3 DNA: TGTGCCAGCAGTTTAGCCAGCCTAGCCAAAAACATTCAGTACTTC

clone size: -
V gene: TRBV25-1
D gene: TRBD1
J gene: TRBJ1-2
CDR3 protein: CASSDWGQGAYGYTF
CDR3 DNA: TGTGCCAGCAGTGATTGGGGACAGGGGGCCTATGGCTACACCTTC

clone size: few
V gene: TRBV6-2/TRBV6-3
D gene: -
J gene: TRBJ2-4
CDR3 protein: CASSYSTARGAKNIQYF
CDR3 DNA: TGTGCCAGCAGTTACTCGACGGCCCGGGGGGCCAAAAACATTCAGTACTTC

clone size: few
V gene: TRBV5-1
D gene: -
J gene: TRBJ2-2
CDR3 protein: CASSLETTGELFF
CDR3 DNA: TGCGCCAGCAGCTTGGAGACTACCGGGGAGCTGTTTTTT

clone size: -
V gene: TRBV18
D gene: -
J gene: TRBJ2-4
CDR3 protein: CASSPPSLAKNIQYF
CDR3 DNA: TGTGCCAGCTCACCACCGTCGCTAGCCAAAAACATTCAGTACTTC

clone size: -
V gene: TRBV6-4
D gene: TRBD2
J gene: TRBJ2-7
CDR3 protein: CASSDQAGGNEQYF
CDR3 DNA: TGTGCCAGCAGTGATCAAGCGGGGGGTAACGAGCAGTACTTC

clone size: -
V gene: TRBV27
D gene: TRBD1
J gene: TRBJ2-5
CDR3 protein: CASSSTGGGRETQYF
CDR3 DNA: TGTGCCAGCAGTTCGACAGGGGGAGGTCGGGAGACCCAGTACTTC

clone size: few
V gene: TRBV20-1
D gene: -
J gene: TRBJ1-1
CDR3 protein: CSARRTRGTEAFF
CDR3 DNA: TGCAGTGCTAGACGCACCCGAGGCACTGAAGCTTTCTTT

clone size: -
V gene: TRBV6-1
D gene: -
J gene: TRBJ2-2
CDR3 protein: CAVPSSRTGELFF
CDR3 DNA: TGTGCCGTACCTTCGTCTAGAACCGGGGAGCTGTTTTTT

clone size: -
V gene: TRBV2
D gene: -
J gene: TRBJ1-4
CDR3 protein: CASSETGRGFEKLSF
CDR3 DNA: TGTGCCAGCAGTGAAACTGGACGGGGGTTTGAAAAACTGTCTTTT

clone size: few
V gene: TRBV7-9
D gene: -
J gene: TRBJ2-7
CDR3 protein: CASSETPSYEQYF
CDR3 DNA: TGTGCCAGCAGCGAGACACCAAGCTACGAGCAGTACTTC

clone size: few
V gene: TRBV6-1
D gene: TRBD1
J gene: TRBJ1-6
CDR3 protein: CASSPGTGGNNSPLHF
CDR3 DNA: TGTGCCAGCAGTCCTGGGACAGGGGGCAATAATTCACCCCTCCACTTT

clone size: -
V gene: TRBV11-2
D gene: -
J gene: TRBJ2-5
CDR3 protein: CASSFVRGSGETQYF
CDR3 DNA: TGTGCCAGCAGCTTTGTGAGAGGCTCGGGAGAGACCCAGTACTTC

clone size: -
V gene: TRBV6-4
D gene: -
J gene: TRBJ2-3
CDR3 protein: CASSEVAGADIDTQYF
CDR3 DNA: TGTGCCAGCAGTGAAGTGGCGGGGGCGGACATAGATACGCAGTATTTT

clone size: few
V gene: TRBV29-1
D gene: TRBD2
J gene: TRBJ2-5
CDR3 protein: CSAARLSGEGETQYF
CDR3 DNA: TGCAGCGCCGCTCGCCTTAGCGGGGAGGGAGAGACCCAGTACTTC

clone size: few
V gene: TRBV25-1
D gene: -
J gene: TRBJ2-7
CDR3 protein: CASARTAGSYEQYF
CDR3 DNA: TGTGCCAGCGCTAGGACAGCTGGATCCTACGAGCAGTACTTC

clone size: -
V gene: TRBV2
D gene: TRBD2
J gene: TRBJ2-1
CDR3 protein: CASSEGTSGLF
CDR3 DNA: TGTGCCAGCAGTGAAGGGACTAGCGGGCTCTTC

clone size: -
V gene: TRBV20-1
D gene: -
J gene: TRBJ2-3
CDR3 protein: CSARESRMTDTQYF
CDR3 DNA: TGCAGTGCTAGAGAGTCGAGGATGACAGATACGCAGTATTTT

clone size: -
V gene: TRBV15
D gene: TRBD1
J gene: TRBJ2-3
CDR3 protein: CATSRPHRGGTDTQYF
CDR3 DNA: TGTGCCACCAGCAGACCCCACAGGGGAGGCACAGATACGCAGTATTTT

clone size: -
V gene: TRBV9
D gene: -
J gene: TRBJ1-1
CDR3 protein: CASGGGDTEAFF
CDR3 DNA: TGTGCCAGCGGCGGGGGGGACACTGAAGCTTTCTTT